This T cell receptor (beta chain) was captured by sequencing in a study of blood T cell repertoires in COVID-19. Study context: T cells, B-cell-depleted T cells, or PBMCs supplied cDNA or gDNA.

Per the authors' pipeline: Reference gene primer amplification gave nucleated cell count estimates. Libraries were prepared by immunoSEQ multiplex PCR; TCRdb keeps only in-frame clonotypes and omits some of them. V, J and clone size reflect that table, while D and trimming were determined from the DNA. The table includes about 200,000 clones, 86% detected once. Participant-reported clinical history was the basis for cohort assignment. Sequenced input: PBMCs or T cells enriched from blood (not recorded which). The sequence came from a man in his forties with acute COVID-19.

CDR3 nucleotide sequence: TGTGCCAGCAGTTTACTCCCTTCTCTCGCCTACGAGCAGTACTTC. Translating gives CASSLLPSLAYEQYF. The chain joins TRBV27 to TRBJ2-7; D ambiguous. CDR1 is MNHEY, CDR2 SMNVEV, per germline (reference sequence). Trimming cost V 2 bases and J 2 bases, with 13 bases left between them. This CDR3 contains 15 residues.